Here is one T cell receptor beta chain with its context. This sample is drawn from a study of cytomegalovirus exposure and HLA in healthy donors. The length of the CDR3 is 13 residues. Germline V gives CDR1 SNHLY, CDR2 FYNNEI. The V end was cut by 8 bases, the J end by 4 bases, with 14 bases between. The study ran its PCR with 60 Vbeta and 13 Jbeta primers. The data were produced by immunoSEQ multiplex PCR, yet TCRdb's version contains in-frame clones alone and is incomplete. This sample has some 140,000 clones; around four fifths occur once, and the top ten carry over 1.5%. This chain joins TRBV2 and TRBJ2-5; D is ambiguous. This TCR was recovered from a man aged 40-49 years in good health and CMV-seronegative. The material sequenced was PBMCs. CDR3 sequence: CASRRLGVETQYF. The DNA of the CDR3 is TGTGCCAGCCGACGGCTTGGAGTAGAGACCCAGTACTTC.